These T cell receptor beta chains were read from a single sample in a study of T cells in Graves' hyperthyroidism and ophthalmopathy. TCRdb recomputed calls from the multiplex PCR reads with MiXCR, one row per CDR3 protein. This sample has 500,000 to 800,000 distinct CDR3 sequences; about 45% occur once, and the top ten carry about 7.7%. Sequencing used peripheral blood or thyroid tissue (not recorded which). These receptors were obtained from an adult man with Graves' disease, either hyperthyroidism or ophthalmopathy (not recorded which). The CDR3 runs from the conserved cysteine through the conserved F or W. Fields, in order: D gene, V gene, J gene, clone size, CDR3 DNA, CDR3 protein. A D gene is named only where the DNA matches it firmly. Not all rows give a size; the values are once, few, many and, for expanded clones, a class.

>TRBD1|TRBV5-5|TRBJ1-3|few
TGTGCCAGCAGCCTGTGGGACAGCTCTGGAAACACCATATATTTT
CASSLWDSSGNTIYF
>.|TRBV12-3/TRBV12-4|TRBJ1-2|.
TGTGCCAGCAAGTTTAAAATGAACTATGGCTACACCTTC
CASKFKMNYGYTF
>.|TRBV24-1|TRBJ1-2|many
TGTGCCACCAGTGATTCGACCTTCTATGGCTACACCTTC
CATSDSTFYGYTF
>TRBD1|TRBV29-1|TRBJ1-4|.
TGCAGCGGAGGACAGGGATGGGATGAAAAACTGTTTTTT
CSGGQGWDEKLFF
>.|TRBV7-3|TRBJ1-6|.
TGTGCCAGCAGCCGTTTCGCTAGGGCCGGTTCACCCCTCCACTTT
CASSRFARAGSPLHF
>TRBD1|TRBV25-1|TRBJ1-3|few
TGTGCCAGCAGTTTAGACAGGGGCGTGTTTGGAAACACCATATATTTT
CASSLDRGVFGNTIYF
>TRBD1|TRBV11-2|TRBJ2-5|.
TGTGCCAGCAGTTTCGGACAGGGGGCGAGGGAGACCCAGTACTTC
CASSFGQGARETQYF
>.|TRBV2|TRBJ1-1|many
TGTGCCAGTAACAGGGACACTGAAGCTTTCTTT
CASNRDTEAFF
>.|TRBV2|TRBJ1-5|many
TGTGCCAGCAGTCCAGGGGTCGGACAGCCCCAGCATTTT
CASSPGVGQPQHF
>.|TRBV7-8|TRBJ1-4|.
TGTGTCAGCAGCTTAATGCAGGGCGAAAAACTGTTTTTT
CVSSLMQGEKLFF
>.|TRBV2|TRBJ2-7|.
TGTGCCAGCAGTCCCGGACTCCACGAGCAGTACTTC
CASSPGLHEQYF
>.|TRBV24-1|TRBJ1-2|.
TGTGCCACCAGTGTCTCGGGGGACTATGGCTACACCTTC
CATSVSGDYGYTF
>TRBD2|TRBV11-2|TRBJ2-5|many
TGTGCCAGCAGCCAGGGAGGGAGCAGAGAGACCCAGTACTTC
CASSQGGSRETQYF
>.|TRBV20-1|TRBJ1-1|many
TGCAGTGCTAGAGATCAGATGAACACTGAAGCTTTCTTT
CSARDQMNTEAFF
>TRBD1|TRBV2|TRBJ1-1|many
TGTGCCAGTTCCAGGGGGCTTGGCACTGAAGCTTTCTTT
CASSRGLGTEAFF
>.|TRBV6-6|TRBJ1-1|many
TGTGCCAGCAGTTACTCGTTTAGGGGAGCCATGAACACTGAAGCTTTCTTT
CASSYSFRGAMNTEAFF
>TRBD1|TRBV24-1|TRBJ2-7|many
TGTGCCACCAGTGATGACCGGGACAGGGGCCGACCGACCTACGAGCAGTACTTC
CATSDDRDRGRPTYEQYF
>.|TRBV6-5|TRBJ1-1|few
TGTGCCAGCAGTTACGTACGGGCAGCAGGACGTGAAGCTTTCTTT
CASSYVRAAGREAFF
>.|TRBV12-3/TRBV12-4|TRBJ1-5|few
TGTGCCAGCAGGAGAAGGAGTAGCAATCAGCCCCAGCATTTT
CASRRRSSNQPQHF
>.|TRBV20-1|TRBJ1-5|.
TGCAGTGCTAGACGCTGGGCGGGTCAGCCCCAGCATTTT
CSARRWAGQPQHF
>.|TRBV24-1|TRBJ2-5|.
TGTGCCACCAGTGATCCCCGTTTCCCGAAGACCCAGTACTTC
CATSDPRFPKTQYF
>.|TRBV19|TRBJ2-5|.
TGTGCCAGTAGTCTGGAGGGATTAGAGACCCAGTACTTC
CASSLEGLETQYF
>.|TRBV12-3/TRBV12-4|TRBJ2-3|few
TGTGCCAGCAGTTTAAGGGTGGGTCCAGATACGCAGTATTTT
CASSLRVGPDTQYF
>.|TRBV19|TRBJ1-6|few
TGTGCCAGTAGTATAGATGACAGTATCGCCGCCCTCCACTTT
CASSIDDSIAALHF
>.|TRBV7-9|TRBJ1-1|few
TGTGCCAGCAGCTTATCGCCGGGGGACACTGAAGCTTTCTTT
CASSLSPGDTEAFF
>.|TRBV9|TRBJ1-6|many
TGTGCCAGCAGCCCCCGGGAGGGTTGGTCACCCCTCCACTTT
CASSPREGWSPLHF
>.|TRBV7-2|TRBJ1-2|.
TGTGCCAGCAGTAATGGGCGTGGAGGCTACACCTTC
CASSNGRGGYTF